This TCR beta chain comes out of a study of T cells in Graves' hyperthyroidism and ophthalmopathy. RNA transcripts served as the template for amplifying TCR beta CDR3 regions. The HTBI primer set drove a first-round RT-PCR of the TCR CDR3. TCRdb reprocessed the multiplex PCR reads with MiXCR, giving one entry per CDR3 protein. The repertoire holds a few hundred thousand distinct CDR3 sequences, with less than 25% as singletons. Findings and limits, study-wide: Through a model of 13 V-J features, ophthalmopathy was separated from stable hyperthyroidism. Median prediction lead before ophthalmopathy onset was 6.5 to 7 months with the model.

The CDR3 totals 14 residues. From germline, CDR1 is LNHNV and CDR2 YYDKDF (reference sequence). The V and J ends lost 6 bases and 5 bases, in that order; junction bases with no gene match: 9. This clonotype was detected many times. No antigen is known for it. Hyperthyroidism patients were newly diagnosed, had disease duration under 2 months, and were aged 18 to 65 years. Uncontrolled infection, other autoimmune disease, pregnancy or lactation led to exclusion. The genes are TRBV15 and TRBJ2-7; 8 bases match TRBD2. Sample: blood. This TCR came from a man aged 18 to 29 with Graves' hyperthyroidism. This CDR3 reads CATRDTGGPNEQYF. CDR3 DNA: TGTGCCACCAGAGATACGGGGGGGCCCAACGAGCAGTACTTC.